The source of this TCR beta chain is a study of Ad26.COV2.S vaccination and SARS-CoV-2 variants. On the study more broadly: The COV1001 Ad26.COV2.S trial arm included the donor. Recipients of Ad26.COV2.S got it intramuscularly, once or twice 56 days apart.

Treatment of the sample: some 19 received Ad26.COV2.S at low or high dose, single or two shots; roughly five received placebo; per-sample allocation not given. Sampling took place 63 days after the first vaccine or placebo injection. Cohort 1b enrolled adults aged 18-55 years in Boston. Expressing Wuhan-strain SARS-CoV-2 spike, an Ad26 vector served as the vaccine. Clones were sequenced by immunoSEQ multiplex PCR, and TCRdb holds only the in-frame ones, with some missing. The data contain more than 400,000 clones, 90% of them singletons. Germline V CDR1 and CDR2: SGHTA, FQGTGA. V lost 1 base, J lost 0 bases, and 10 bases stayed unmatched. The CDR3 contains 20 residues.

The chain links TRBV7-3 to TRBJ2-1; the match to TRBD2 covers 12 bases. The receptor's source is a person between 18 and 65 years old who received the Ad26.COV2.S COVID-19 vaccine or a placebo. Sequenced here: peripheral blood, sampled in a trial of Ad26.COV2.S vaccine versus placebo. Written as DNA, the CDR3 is TGTGCCAGCAGCTTAAATCCTCGGCTAGCGGGAGGGAGCTCCTACAATGAGCAGTTCTTC. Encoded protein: CASSLNPRLAGGSSYNEQFF.